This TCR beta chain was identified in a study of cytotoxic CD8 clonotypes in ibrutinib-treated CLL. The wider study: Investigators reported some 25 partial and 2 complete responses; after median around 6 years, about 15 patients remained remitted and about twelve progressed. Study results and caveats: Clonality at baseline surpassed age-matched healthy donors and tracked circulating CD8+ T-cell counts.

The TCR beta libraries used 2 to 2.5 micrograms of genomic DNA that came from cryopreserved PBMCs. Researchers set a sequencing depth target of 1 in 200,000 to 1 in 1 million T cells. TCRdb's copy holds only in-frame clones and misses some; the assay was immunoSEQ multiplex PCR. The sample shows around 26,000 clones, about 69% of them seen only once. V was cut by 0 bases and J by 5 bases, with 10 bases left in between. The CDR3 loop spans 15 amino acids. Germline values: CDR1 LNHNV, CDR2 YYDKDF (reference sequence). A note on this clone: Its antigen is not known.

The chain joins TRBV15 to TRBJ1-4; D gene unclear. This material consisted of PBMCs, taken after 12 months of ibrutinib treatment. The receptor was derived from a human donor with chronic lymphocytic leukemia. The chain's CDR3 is CATSRDLGQNEKLFF. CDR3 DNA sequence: TGTGCCACCAGCAGAGATTTAGGGCAGAATGAAAAACTGTTTTTT.